This T cell receptor beta chain was sequenced for a study of blood T cell repertoires in COVID-19. Turning to the study itself: Samples of COVID-19 (acute and convalescent) were obtained from the United States, Italy and Spain. T cells, B-cell-depleted T cells, or PBMCs provided the cDNA or gDNA that served as material.

In the source study's methods: Nucleated cell number was recorded as an estimate derived from reference gene primer amplification. Clones were read by immunoSEQ multiplex PCR, and TCRdb kept only the in-frame ones, dropping some. The V and J calls and clone size were taken over from that table, and D and trimming were inferred from the DNA. The table shows about 220,000 clones, with roughly 82% occurring only once. Sequenced sample: peripheral blood. The TCR sequence derives from a man aged 40-50 years who had recovered from COVID-19.

For the CDR3, the DNA is TGTGCCAGCAGCCCAGGCCCGGGACAGGGGTGGGAGCAGTACTTC. As protein: CASSPGPGQGWEQYF. This chain links TRBV14 with TRBJ2-7, with 10 bases fitting TRBD1. Germline V gene lookup returns CDR1 SGHDN and CDR2 FVKESK. The length of the CDR3 is 15 residues. V gave up 4 bases and J gave up 7 bases; unmatched junction bases: 10.